This T cell receptor (beta chain) was retrieved from a study of beta chain features in type 1 diabetes. A sort by CD45RO/CCR7/CD25/CD127/CD95/CD27 yielded CD4+ naive, central memory, regulatory and stem cell-like memory cells. The germline V gene has CDR1 SNHLY and CDR2 FYNNEI. V lost 2 bases to trimming and J lost 6 bases; unmatched junction nucleotides: 7. This CDR3 comprises 15 residues. General study points: Type 1 diabetes patients had TCRB CDR3s that were shorter (moderately but significantly so) in all four CD4+ subsets. Whether HLA type influences TCRB rearrangement remained unresolved here. Across patients, naive, central memory and Treg TCRB repertoires exhibited apparently greater similarity than was observed across healthy donors.

Sequenced material consisted of expressed TCRB transcripts (all of the isolated RNA was reverse transcribed). Here immunoSEQ multiplex PCR was the method, and the copy in TCRdb shows in-frame clones only, minus some. The repertoire holds 150,000 to 200,000 clones, with around 63% as singletons. A note on this clone: No antigen is known for it.

The chain carries TRBV2 and TRBJ2-4; 7 bases agree with TRBD1. This TCR came from a man aged 25-40 years with type 1 diabetes. Sequences were obtained from naive CD4+ T cells from blood. The CDR3 DNA reads as TGTGCCAGCAGTGAACGAGGGGGCGCAGGAAACATTCAGTACTTC. It is translated as CASSERGGAGNIQYF.